The 30 T cell receptor beta chains below all came from one sample that was sequenced in a study of blood T cells in healthy people across ages. Next came a second PCR, run for about 7 to 12 cycles, which used a sample-barcoded 5' primer along with a J-beta primer mix. TCRdb passed the 5' RACE reads through MiXCR, listing each CDR3 protein once. The sample carries about 620,000 distinct CDR3 sequences, roughly 21% recorded once. The source material was blood. All receptors derive from a man in his 70s in good health.

V usage is TRBV20-1 and J usage is TRBJ1-2; 7 positions agree with TRBD1. With 0 bases clipped from V and 4 bases from J, the junction kept 11 bases outside the gene matches. The CDR3 spans 16 residues. Germline CDR1 DFQATT, CDR2 SNEGSKA (reference sequence). The CDR3 sequence is CSARDLRQGQSYGYTF. CDR3 in DNA: TGCAGTGCTAGAGATCTTCGACAGGGACAGAGCTATGGCTACACCTTC.

The chain is built from TRBV5-4 and TRBJ1-2; D not certain. The CDR3 extends over 14 amino acids. Germline V gene sequence: CDR1 SGHNT, CDR2 YYREEE (reference sequence). With 4 bases removed from V and 0 bases from J, the gap between germline ends came to 10 bases. CDR3 residues: CASSGEVSNYGYTF. The CDR3 DNA is TGTGCCAGCAGCGGGGAGGTCTCTAACTATGGCTACACCTTC.

This clonotype occurred a few times. This rearrangement joins TRBV10-3 to TRBJ1-4; 7 positions match TRBD1. This CDR3 has 14 amino acids. V was clipped by 6 bases and J by 7 bases; unmatched bases: 8. CDR1 and CDR2 from the germline V gene are ENHRY and SYGVKD. The CDR3 spells CAISRTGDSEKLFF. The CDR3 nucleotides are TGTGCCATCAGCCGGACAGGCGACAGTGAAAAACTGTTTTTT.

In the case of this clonotype: No conserved phenylalanine or tryptophan is present at the end of the CDR3, so a read error is the likely explanation. The rearrangement uses TRBV7-2 and TRBJ1-5; no reliable D call. Germline-derived CDR1 and CDR2 are SGHTA and FQGNSA. V gave up 0 bases and J gave up 2 bases, with 5 bases separating them. The CDR3 runs to 14 residues. The CDR3 loop reads CASSLAGGNQPQHL. For the CDR3, the DNA is TGTGCCAGCAGCTTAGCTGGGGGCAATCAGCCCCAGCATCTT.

The chain combines TRBV7-2 with TRBJ1-5; possible D gene TRBD1, 5 bases. Germline V lookup: CDR1 SGHTA, CDR2 FQGNSA. Trimming shortened V by 5 bases and J by 5 bases, and 16 bases separated the two germline ends. The CDR3 contains 15 residues. The CDR3 DNA follows: TGTGCCAGCAGCATAGAGGGGTTCCCACATCAGCCCCAGCATTTT. Its translation is CASSIEGFPHQPQHF.

The chain links TRBV20-1 to TRBJ1-1; no firm D call. Germline V gene data show CDR1 as DFQATT and CDR2 as SNEGSKA (reference sequence). V was shortened by 6 bases and J by 3 bases, with 11 bases between the two germline ends. CDR3 length equals 12 residues. The CDR3 nucleotides read TGCAGTGCGCATCCTGGGGACACTGAAGCTTTCTTT. This codes for CSAHPGDTEAFF.

The chain uses TRBV20-1 and TRBJ2-3, with 9 bases identical to TRBD2. Germline CDR1 is DFQATT and CDR2 is SNEGSKA (reference sequence). The CDR3 is 15 amino acids. V shed 3 bases and J 1 base; nucleotides not matched to a gene: 5. This chain's CDR3 is CSASLIAGGTDTQYF. The CDR3 nucleotides read TGCAGTGCTAGTTTGATAGCGGGAGGCACAGATACGCAGTATTTT.

In regard to this clonotype: At one of its ends the junction is not consistent with the germline gene, which may arise from a read error. This chain uses TRBV7-7 with TRBJ2-2, with TRBD1 matching over 8 bases. The CDR3 is 14 residues long. Germline CDR1 and CDR2: SSHAT and FNYEAQ (reference sequence). CDR3: CASSLGQGPGELFF. The CDR3 DNA reads as TGTGCTAGCAGCTTAGGACAGGGTCCCGGGGAGCTGTTTTTT. The variable domain in full, with the rest retrieved from reference TRBV7-7 and TRBJ2-2, is GAGVSQSPRYKVTKRGQDVTLRCDPISSHATLYWYQQALGQGPEFLTYFNYEAQPDKSGLPSDRFSAERPEGSISTLTIQRTEQRDSAMYRCASSLGQGPGELFFGEGSRLTVL.

This clonotype was recorded many times. The rearrangement joins TRBV2 to TRBJ2-7; D is unclear. With 5 bases removed from V and 3 bases from J, the gap between germline ends came to 5 bases. The CDR3 covers 11 residues. Germline CDR1 is SNHLY and CDR2 is FYNNEI. The CDR3 loop is CASSFNYEQYF. CDR3 DNA: TGTGCCAGCAGTTTTAACTACGAGCAGTACTTC.

The V gene is TRBV29-1, the J gene TRBJ2-5, with TRBD1 identical over 8 bases. The DNA end is more similar to TRBJ2-1, so the J call may be wrong. Germline V lookup: CDR1 SQVTM, CDR2 ANQGSEA. The CDR3 loop spans 13 amino acids. This CDR3 is CSVTNRTGLEQFF. The DNA of the CDR3 is TGCAGCGTTACCAACAGGACAGGGCTTGAGCAGTTCTTC.

This clonotype was counted between two and nine times. The genes are TRBV28 and TRBJ2-1; 7 nucleotides line up with TRBD2. With 5 bases clipped from V and 8 bases from J, the junction kept 12 bases outside the gene matches. The germline gives CDR1 MDHEN, CDR2 SYDVKM. The CDR3 runs to 15 residues. The CDR3 region is CASSPEWTSGDEQFF. CDR3 bases: TGTGCCAGCAGTCCGGAGTGGACTAGTGGGGATGAGCAGTTCTTC.

This clonotype has a handful of counts. The DNA is omitted, as the CDR3 cannot be located on it reliably, and the CDR3 follows TCRdb's listing. The V gene is TRBV28, the J gene TRBJ1-5. Germline V gene data show CDR1 as MDHEN and CDR2 as SYDVKM. The CDR3 contains 15 residues when both ends are counted. This chain's CDR3 is CASSTSAVSNQPQHF.

The chain has TRBV12-3 or TRBV12-4 and TRBJ2-5, with 11 nucleotides matching TRBD2. The assigned J gene may be wrong: the sequence end matches TRBJ2-7 better. The CDR3 is 16 amino acids. The CDR3, as DNA: TGTGCCAGCAGTCCTACTAGCGGGGGTTCGTTTGGCGAGCAGTACTTC. This sequence encodes CASSPTSGGSFGEQYF.

The chain joins TRBV28 to TRBJ2-3, with TRBD2 as a possible D gene (6 bases). Germline V CDR1 and CDR2: MDHEN, SYDVKM. The CDR3 extends over 16 amino acids. V was clipped by 2 bases and J by 0 bases, with 12 bases between them. The CDR3 loop reads CASSLTGESSTDTQYF. The CDR3 coding sequence is TGTGCCAGCAGTTTAACGGGGGAGTCTAGCACAGATACGCAGTATTTT.

V gene TRBV25-1 combines with J gene TRBJ2-5; the match to TRBD2 covers 8 bases. The CDR3 loop spans 13 amino acids. The trim removed 7 bases at V and 5 bases at J, leaving 6 bases unmatched. Germline values: CDR1 MGHDK, CDR2 SYGVNS. The CDR3 region has the DNA TGTGCCAGCACGGAGGGGACTAGGGAGACCCAGTACTTC. Encoded protein: CASTEGTRETQYF.

This clonotype was picked up many times. V usage is TRBV28 and J usage is TRBJ2-1; 8 bases are a match to TRBD2. V lost 6 bases and J lost 6; bases outside the gene matches: 10. The CDR3 is 15 amino acids. CDR1 is MDHEN and CDR2 is SYDVKM in the germline V gene. The CDR3 region is CASSGGKAGVNEQFF. For the CDR3, the DNA is TGTGCCAGCAGCGGGGGGAAAGCGGGAGTCAATGAGCAGTTCTTC.

This chain connects TRBV29-1 to TRBJ1-1, with 7 bases identical to TRBD1. V was clipped by 7 bases and J by 4 bases; unmatched bases: 6. This CDR3 has 12 residues. Germline V gene data show CDR1 as SQVTM and CDR2 as ANQGSEA. CDR3 in DNA: TGCAGCGACAAGGGGGCTGGCACTGAAGCTTTCTTT. The encoded protein is CSDKGAGTEAFF.

The rearrangement uses TRBV6-5 and TRBJ2-5; either TRBD1 or TRBD2 may fit D (5 bases each). The J call may be incorrect, as the DNA end agrees better with TRBJ2-7. This CDR3 region has 13 residues. Germline assignment: CDR1 MNHEY and CDR2 SVGAGI. DNA of the CDR3: TGTGCCACCCTCGGGGCTGGCTACTACGAGCAGTACTTC. This translates into CATLGAGYYEQYF.

This clonotype was counted at least ten times. J is TRBJ2-5 and V is TRBV20-1, with D unresolved. Germline V gene sequence: CDR1 DFQATT, CDR2 SNEGSKA (reference sequence). V was trimmed by 3 bases and J by 5 bases, leaving 16 bases between them. This CDR3 comprises 14 residues. CDR3 in amino acids: CSASSRTGPETQYF. The CDR3 coding sequence is TGCAGTGCTAGCTCAAGGACGGGCCCGGAGACCCAGTACTTC.

This clonotype was recorded many times. This chain joins TRBV29-1 and TRBJ2-1, with 7 bases lining up with TRBD2. Germline values: CDR1 SQVTM, CDR2 ANQGSEA. With V trimmed by 1 base and J by 1 base, 4 bases remained unmatched. This CDR3 region has 15 residues. CDR3 loop: CSVEGWRESYNEQFF. The DNA for the CDR3 is TGCAGCGTTGAAGGTTGGCGGGAGTCCTACAATGAGCAGTTCTTC.

This clonotype was observed a handful of times. The chain links TRBV5-1 to TRBJ2-3; D gene unclear. Trimming pared 3 bases from V and 2 bases from J, leaving 7 bases between. CDR1 is SGHRS and CDR2 is YFSETQ in the germline V gene. There are 13 residues in the CDR3. The chain's CDR3 is CASSSAPTDTQYF. In DNA, the CDR3 is TGCGCCAGCAGCTCCGCCCCCACAGATACGCAGTATTTT.

The rearrangement joins TRBV2 to TRBJ1-4; tentative D call: TRBD1 (5 bases). CDR1 and CDR2 (germline): SNHLY, FYNNEI. Trimming shortened V by 3 bases and J by 1 base, and 12 bases separated the two germline ends. The CDR3 loop spans 16 amino acids. The CDR3 coding sequence is TGTGCCAGCAGTGAGCGGGGACGGGGAACTAATGAAAAACTGTTTTTT. Encoded protein: CASSERGRGTNEKLFF.

The chain uses TRBV5-6 and TRBJ2-5; 11 bases are a match to TRBD2. The tail of the sequence fits TRBJ2-7 better, so the J call may be wrong. The CDR3 has 16 amino acids. The germline V gene has CDR1 SGHDT and CDR2 YYEEEE. The CDR3 is CASSFTSGRAAYEQYF. DNA of the CDR3: TGTGCCAGCAGCTTCACTAGCGGGAGAGCAGCCTACGAGCAGTACTTC.

This clonotype was seen at least ten times. The rearrangement links TRBV20-1 to TRBJ2-7; 7 nucleotides line up with TRBD1. The CDR3 is 14 residues long. With V trimmed by 6 bases and J by 3 bases, 11 bases remained unmatched. Germline V gene sequence: CDR1 DFQATT, CDR2 SNEGSKA (reference sequence). The chain's CDR3 is CSATDRAGLYEQYF. CDR3 in DNA: TGCAGTGCGACAGACAGGGCCGGTCTCTACGAGCAGTACTTC.

This clonotype has just a few counts. J is TRBJ2-5 and V is TRBV12-3 or TRBV12-4; TRBD2 is a possible D gene (5 bases). The J call is doubtful: the DNA matches TRBJ2-7 better. There are 14 residues in the CDR3. The CDR3 DNA follows: TGTGCCAGCAGTTTAATCGGGAAGACCTACGAGCAGTACTTC. As protein: CASSLIGKTYEQYF.

This clonotype was seen once. The chain carries TRBV5-6 and TRBJ2-7; D is possibly TRBD2 (6 bases). V lost 4 bases to trimming and J lost 3 bases, with 17 bases between them. The CDR3 extends over 15 amino acids. Germline loops: CDR1 SGHDT, CDR2 YYEEEE. CDR3: CASSSLGGLFYEQYF. The CDR3 DNA is TGTGCCAGCAGCAGCCTGGGGGGATTGTTCTACGAGCAGTACTTC.

This clonotype was detected only a few times. A junction boundary mismatches the germline segment, possibly from a read error. The chain recombines TRBV7-2 with TRBJ2-4; TRBD2 aligns across 14 bases. Germline lookup yields CDR1 SGHTA and CDR2 FQGNSA. This CDR3 is built from 18 residues. The CDR3 nucleotides read TGTGCCAGTCGGCCCGGGACTAGCGGGAGTCCACTCGGGAACATTCGGTACTTC. Translation: CASRPGTSGSPLGNIRYF.

V is TRBV18 and J is TRBJ1-4; 9 nucleotides match TRBD1. Germline V gene lookup returns CDR1 KGHSH and CDR2 LQKENI. With V trimmed by 2 bases and J by 4 bases, 2 bases remained unmatched. CDR3 length: 15 residues. DNA for the CDR3: TGTGCCAGCTCACCAGGGACAGGGATTAATGAAAAACTGTTTTTT. Its protein product is CASSPGTGINEKLFF. Full variable domain (remainder filled in from reference TRBV18 and TRBJ1-4): NAGVMQNPRHLVRRRGQEARLRCSPMKGHSHVYWYRQLPEEGLKFMVYLQKENIIDESGMPKERFSAEFPKEGPSILRIQQVVRGDSAAYFCASSPGTGINEKLFFGSGTQLSVL.

This clonotype has just a few counts. The rearrangement links TRBV14 to TRBJ2-6; D uncertain. The germline V gene has CDR1 SGHDN and CDR2 FVKESK. The CDR3 covers 15 residues. V was trimmed by 4 bases and J by 0 bases, leaving 7 bases between them. The DNA for the CDR3 is TGTGCCAGCAGCCCAACAGACTCTGGGGCCAACGTCCTGACTTTC. Its protein is CASSPTDSGANVLTF.

The chain employs TRBV20-1 and TRBJ2-7, with 12 positions matching TRBD2. The CDR3 has 16 residues. V lost 5 bases to trimming and J lost 6 bases; unmatched junction nucleotides: 14. The germline gives CDR1 DFQATT, CDR2 SNEGSKA (reference sequence). CDR3 loop: CSAGTAGTSGSAEQYF. CDR3 DNA sequence: TGCAGTGCTGGTACAGCCGGGACTAGCGGGTCAGCCGAGCAGTACTTC.